The clone carrying this T cell receptor (beta chain) was observed a handful of times. What it binds is not known. A single base separates this from a much larger clone, so it may be a read error. The CDR3 runs to 17 residues. Germline CDR1 MNHEY, CDR2 SVGEGT. The sample is drawn from a study of tumor and adjacent non-tumor tissue in lung cancer. Study background: There were some 11 adenocarcinoma, a couple of squamous cell carcinoma and 1 small cell lung cancer cases.

General observations from the study: Patients with more diverse tumor TCRs had worse survival. Normal lung showed higher cumulative top 100 clone frequency than tumor.

The template was RNA from unsorted bulk tissue. TCRbeta libraries were built with three rounds of nested PCR, modified from ARM-PCR. A single record per CDR3 protein comes from TCRdb applying MiXCR to the multiplex PCR reads. The sample contains 65,000 to 70,000 distinct CDR3 sequences, roughly 60% of which appear only once. The origin of this receptor is a man aged 45-60 years with non-small cell lung cancer. Specimen: lung tumor tissue. The gene calls are TRBV6-2 or TRBV6-3 and TRBJ2-7; TRBD1 might be the D (8 bases). CDR3 in amino acids: CANSSGQGLPGLYEQYF. CDR3 coding DNA: TGTGCCAACAGTTCCGGACAGGGACTACCAGGGCTCTACGAGCAGTACTTC.